These 26 T cell receptor beta chains were all obtained from the same sample, sequenced in a study of T cells after posttransplantation cyclophosphamide (dated by TCRdb to about 2016). The receptor library was made with the immunoSEQ multiplex PCR assay. In its TCRdb copy, this immuneACCESS table keeps in-frame sequences only and misses some clones. Where compared with another copy, unresolved V genes explain less than half of these, and the others have no known cause. With tens of thousands of clones recorded, this sample contains no clone counted only once. Jointly, the top ten make up less than 2% of the sample. The sample's treatment or condition label, in plain terms: high-dose cyclophosphamide on days +3 and +4 as single-agent GVHD prophylaxis. For conditioning, the PTCy patients got busulfan and fludarabine, then a related or unrelated marrow graft, followed by cyclophosphamide on days +3 and +4.

The specimen comprised PBMCs, sampled after allogeneic stem cell transplant with posttransplant cyclophosphamide. These receptors were collected from a male patient in his late teens or twenties who received an allogeneic stem cell transplant from a related donor, was CMV-positive, and had no GVHD. After a transplant, the donor of the graft may account for some T cells.

This clone has a count of ten or more. This rearrangement joins TRBV7-6 to TRBJ2-1; 7 nucleotides align to TRBD2. Per the germline V gene, CDR1 is SGHVS and CDR2 is FNYEAQ. This CDR3 contains 16 residues. J gave up 5 bases and V 5 bases, and 12 bases lay outside the gene matches. The CDR3, as DNA: TGTGCCAGCAGCATTAGCGGGCGACGTAACAACAATGAGCAGTTCTTC. Its translation: CASSISGRRNNNEQFF. Using reference TRBV7-6 and TRBJ2-1 for the parts outside the CDR3, the full variable domain is GAGVSQSPRYKVTKRGQDVALRCDPISGHVSLYWYRQALGQGPEFLTYFNYEAQQDKSGLPNDRFSAERPEGSISTLTIQRTEQRDSAMYRCASSISGRRNNNEQFFGPGTRLTVL.

This clone appeared many times. This rearrangement joins TRBV2 to TRBJ1-4; 11 bases are a match to TRBD1. V was clipped by 6 bases and J by 3 bases; unmatched bases: 9. Germline V gene data show CDR1 as SNHLY and CDR2 as FYNNEI. This CDR3 has 17 residues. The CDR3 DNA is TGTGCCAGCAGCCTGGGGACAGGGGGGCCTTCTAATGAAAAACTGTTTTTT. Translating gives CASSLGTGGPSNEKLFF.

Many counts were recorded for this clone. This chain links TRBV5-5 with TRBJ1-2; D uncertain. The CDR3 contains 14 residues. Per germline, CDR1 SGHKS and CDR2 YYEKEE (reference sequence). V lost 0 bases, J lost 6 bases, and 12 bases lay in between. This CDR3 reads CASSLVRGTNGYTF. Here the CDR3 DNA reads TGTGCCAGCAGCTTGGTTCGGGGAACCAATGGCTACACCTTC.

This chain links TRBV18 with TRBJ2-5; 10 bases agree with TRBD1. The DNA end is more similar to TRBJ2-7, so the J call may be wrong. The germline CDR1 and CDR2 sequences are KGHSH and LQKENI. The length of the CDR3 is 16 residues. The CDR3 region has the DNA TGTGCCAGCTCAGAGTGGACAGGGGGGATCTCCTACGAGCAGTACTTC. This encodes CASSEWTGGISYEQYF.

The sample holds many counts of this clone. V gene TRBV6-1 combines with J gene TRBJ2-1, with D possibly TRBD1 on 7 matching bases. The germline gives CDR1 MNHNS, CDR2 SASEGT. This CDR3 has 15 amino acids. V gave up 2 bases and J gave up 5 bases, with 13 bases separating them. This chain's CDR3 is CASSELAGGHNEQFF. For the CDR3, the DNA is TGTGCCAGCAGTGAATTGGCAGGGGGGCACAATGAGCAGTTCTTC.

This clone showed up many times. CDR3: CASSPGTVYTYEQYF. The CDR3 DNA is TGTGCCAGCAGCCCCGGGACAGTTTATACCTACGAGCAGTACTTC. V and J are TRBV6-5 and TRBJ2-7; 7 bases agree with TRBD1. V trimming: 6 bases; J trimming: 2 bases; junction bases outside the gene matches: 10. The germline CDR1 and CDR2 sequences are MNHEY and SVGAGI. The CDR3 contains 15 residues.

This clone was observed many times. V usage is TRBV5-6 and J usage is TRBJ2-2, with a possible D match to TRBD2 (6 bases). From germline, CDR1 is SGHDT and CDR2 YYEEEE. CDR3 size: 14 residues. V gave up 2 bases and J gave up 5 bases, with 10 bases separating them. For the CDR3, the DNA is TGTGCCAGCAGCTTTGGGACTGGGACCGGGGAGCTGTTTTTT. It specifies CASSFGTGTGELFF. Together with reference TRBV5-6 and TRBJ2-2, the CDR3 gives the full variable domain: DAGVTQSPTHLIKTRGQQVTLRCSPKSGHDTVSWYQQALGQGPQFIFQYYEEEERQRGNFPDRFSGHQFPNYSSELNVNALLLGDSALYLCASSFGTGTGELFFGEGSRLTVL.

Ten or more counts support this clone. The chain employs TRBV7-8 and TRBJ2-1, with D unclear. The CDR3 length is 12 residues. The germline V gene has CDR1 SGHVS and CDR2 FQNEAQ. V was trimmed by 5 bases and J by 10 bases, leaving 12 bases between them. This chain's CDR3 is CASSPTIPEQFF. The CDR3 nucleotides are TGTGCCAGCAGCCCGACAATCCCGGAGCAGTTCTTC.

The table lists this clone with a few counts. The junction shows a germline mismatch at one end, possibly a read error. This chain links TRBV7-9 with TRBJ2-3; maybe TRBD2 (6 bases). CDR1 and CDR2 from the germline V gene are SEHNR and FQNEAQ (reference sequence). The CDR3 contains 14 residues. The CDR3 here is CASSLVGGTDAQYF. The CDR3 DNA is TGTGCCAGCAGCTTAGTCGGGGGTACAGATGCGCAGTATTTT.

This clone appeared many times. The CDR3 spells CASSPGTGTKGGGYTF. In nucleotides, the CDR3 is TGCGCCAGCAGTCCCGGGACAGGGACTAAAGGCGGTGGCTACACCTTC. The chain combines TRBV10-1 with TRBJ1-2; 9 bases map to TRBD1. Unmatched junction bases numbered 14, after V lost 5 bases and J lost 7 bases. Germline loops: CDR1 WNHNN, CDR2 SYGVQD (reference sequence). CDR3 length: 16 amino acids.

This clone was counted many times. The chain is built from TRBV6-4 and TRBJ2-5; TRBD2 aligns across 8 bases. The CDR3 covers 15 residues. With 2 bases clipped from V and 5 bases from J, the junction kept 7 bases outside the gene matches. Germline V gives CDR1 MRHNA, CDR2 SNTAGT. The CDR3 sequence is CASSDNGRARETQYF. The CDR3 DNA follows: TGTGCCAGCAGTGACAACGGGAGGGCCCGGGAGACCCAGTACTTC.

In this sample, this clone turned up many times. The rearrangement uses TRBV9 and TRBJ2-7; 13 nucleotides line up with TRBD2. This CDR3 is 16 amino acids long. Germline lookup yields CDR1 SGDLS and CDR2 YYNGEE. The V and J ends lost 4 bases and 7 bases, in that order; junction bases with no gene match: 11. CDR3 amino acids: CASSRGTSGITGEQYF. CDR3 DNA sequence: TGTGCCAGCAGCCGGGGGACTAGCGGGATCACGGGAGAGCAGTACTTC.

This clone has ten or more counts. The chain links TRBV2 to TRBJ1-2, with 8 positions matching TRBD1. Germline-derived CDR1 and CDR2 are SNHLY and FYNNEI. The CDR3 sequence is 13 residues long. Germline trimming cut 5 bases from V and 8 bases from J; bases unmatched to any gene: 7. The CDR3 DNA sequence: TGTGCCAGCAGTTTGGACAGGGTCCGAGGCTACACCTTC. It yields the protein CASSLDRVRGYTF.

This clone was seen many times. The rearrangement links TRBV18 to TRBJ2-7; D not resolved. The V gene's germline CDR1 is KGHSH and CDR2 LQKENI. The V gene lost 3 bases and the J gene lost 3 bases, with 6 bases spanning the gap. This CDR3 is built from 12 residues. As DNA, the CDR3 is TGTGCCAGCTCACCCGGTCGCTACGAGCAGTACTTC. This encodes CASSPGRYEQYF.

This clone was detected many times. The rearrangement joins TRBV11-1 to TRBJ2-7; D is possibly TRBD1 (5 bases). The V end was cut by 1 base, the J end by 0 bases, with 10 bases between. The CDR3 runs 15 residues. Germline CDR1 is SGHAT and CDR2 is FQDESV (reference sequence). In DNA form, the CDR3 reads TGTGCCAGCAGCTTAGGAGTTACAGGCTCCTACGAGCAGTACTTC. It encodes CASSLGVTGSYEQYF.

This clone appeared many times. The gene calls are TRBV19 and TRBJ1-1; 9 nucleotides match TRBD1. The V gene end was trimmed by 5 bases and the J gene end by 0 bases; junction bases not matched to a gene: 1. The CDR3 is 14 residues long. Germline lookup yields CDR1 LNHDA and CDR2 SQIVND (reference sequence). This CDR3 is CASSWTGVNTEAFF. The CDR3 bases are TGTGCCAGTAGTTGGACAGGGGTGAACACTGAAGCTTTCTTT.

This clone was seen many times. The J gene is TRBJ2-7, the V gene TRBV5-4, with a tentative D call TRBD1 (6 bases). V was clipped by 5 bases and J by 2 bases, with 14 bases between them. Germline CDR1 SGHNT, CDR2 YYREEE (reference sequence). This CDR3 has 14 amino acids. The DNA of the CDR3 is TGTGCCAGCAGGGATAGGGACACCGCCTACGAGCAGTACTTC. Translating it yields CASRDRDTAYEQYF.

This chain's CDR3 is CASSLTGRSYEQYF. In DNA form, the CDR3 reads TGTGCCAGCAGTTTAACAGGACGCTCCTACGAGCAGTACTTC. The V call is TRBV28, the J call TRBJ2-5; a weak D match, TRBD1 (5 bases). The DNA end is a closer match to TRBJ2-7, so the J assignment may be wrong. CDR3 length equals 14 residues. Germline CDR1 and CDR2: MDHEN and SYDVKM.

This clone was seen ten or more times. J is TRBJ2-1 and V is TRBV9; TRBD2 aligns across 10 bases. Germline assignment: CDR1 SGDLS and CDR2 YYNGEE. Trimming at V came to 4 bases and at J to 0 bases, leaving 1 base not matched to a gene. The CDR3 contains 15 residues. CDR3 amino acids: CASSPSGSSYNEQFF. CDR3 nucleotides: TGTGCCAGCAGCCCTAGCGGGAGCTCCTACAATGAGCAGTTCTTC.

This clone was recorded at least ten times. The chain employs TRBV30 and TRBJ2-2; 7 nucleotides agree with TRBD2. This CDR3 is built from 16 residues. Germline loops: CDR1 GTSNPN, CDR2 SVGIG (reference sequence). The junction had 10 bases not matched to a gene; V was cut back by 4 bases and J by 2 bases. The DNA of the CDR3 is TGTGCCTGGATAGGCGCAGGGAGGGAAAACACCGGGGAGCTGTTTTTT. This encodes CAWIGAGRENTGELFF.

In its sample, this clone was seen many times. The chain is built from TRBV6-4 and TRBJ1-1; 7 bases line up with TRBD1. Germline assignment: CDR1 MRHNA and CDR2 SNTAGT. The CDR3 loop spans 15 amino acids. The junction had 7 bases not matched to a gene; V was cut back by 4 bases and J by 2 bases. Here the CDR3 reads CASSGQQGLNTEAFF. DNA for the CDR3: TGTGCCAGCAGTGGGCAACAGGGGTTAAACACTGAAGCTTTCTTT.

In its sample, this clone was seen many times. The rearrangement joins TRBV5-4 to TRBJ2-1; D is possibly TRBD2 (7 bases). The CDR3 contains 17 residues. The germline gives CDR1 SGHNT, CDR2 YYREEE (reference sequence). Trimming took 2 bases from V and 9 from J, leaving 24 bases between them. As DNA, the CDR3 is TGTGCCAGCAGCTTCCCCCCCCTGGGGGGGGCTACAGGTGAGCAGTTCTTC. It translates to CASSFPPLGGATGEQFF.

This clone was counted ten times or more. The chain couples TRBV30 to TRBJ1-5, with 9 bases identical to TRBD1. Trimming removed 1 base from V and 6 bases from J; junction bases left unmatched: 4. Germline V gene data show CDR1 as GTSNPN and CDR2 as SVGIG (reference sequence). The CDR3 length is 14 residues. For the CDR3, the DNA is TGTGCCTGGAGTGCGGGACAGGGCTCTCAGCCCCAGCATTTT. Its translation is CAWSAGQGSQPQHF.

This clone occurred many times. The V call is TRBV28, the J call TRBJ2-5; D is perhaps TRBD2 (5 bases). CDR3 length: 13 amino acids. Germline V gene lookup returns CDR1 MDHEN and CDR2 SYDVKM. With 8 bases removed from V and 3 bases from J, the gap between germline ends came to 13 bases. CDR3 DNA sequence: TGTGCCAGCCTTGATCGGGGTGAAGAGACCCAGTACTTC. This encodes CASLDRGEETQYF.

This clone was seen ten or more times. The CDR3 here is CASSLRSRAPETQYF. CDR3 bases: TGCGCCAGCAGCTTAAGATCCAGGGCCCCGGAGACCCAGTACTTC. V usage is TRBV5-1 and J usage is TRBJ2-5, with a weak D call TRBD1 (5 bases). Trimming shortened V by 2 bases and J by 5 bases, and 16 bases separated the two germline ends. The CDR3 extends over 15 amino acids. The germline CDR1 and CDR2 sequences are SGHRS and YFSETQ.

This clone has ten or more counts. The V call is TRBV11-2, the J call TRBJ1-4, with 8 bases lining up with TRBD1. V trimming: 4 bases; J trimming: 8 bases; junction bases outside the gene matches: 9. Germline CDR1 and CDR2: SGHAT and FQNNGV. CDR3 size: 15 residues. CDR3 coding DNA: TGTGCCAGCAGCTCGTGGACAGGGACGAACGAAAAACTGTTTTTT. It codes for CASSSWTGTNEKLFF.